The source of this T cell receptor (beta chain) is a study of CD8 T cells in Susac syndrome. Trimming removed 0 bases at V and 6 bases at J, with 13 bases between. Germline V gene data show CDR1 as SGHRS and CDR2 as YFSETQ. This CDR3 comprises 15 residues. Sequencing of TCR beta drew on CD8+ and CD4+ T cells from blood. The study used healthy donors as controls matched for age and sex. Negative magnetic isolation gave CD8+ and CD4+ cells; FACS enriched CD8+ TEMRA. An amount of RNA that ranged from roughly 0.5 to 1 ug was reverse transcribed with random hexamers. Amplification of TCR beta CDR3 was carried out by immunoSEQ multiplex PCR, which covered 54 Vbeta and 13 Jbeta segments. TCRdb analysed the immunoSEQ multiplex PCR reads with MiXCR anew, one entry per CDR3 protein. Of over 100,000 distinct CDR3 sequences listed, 80% to 95% were seen once; the top ten hold roughly 0.11%.

The receptor was isolated from a human donor in good health. This chain uses TRBV5-1 with TRBJ1-5, with TRBD1 as a possible D gene (5 bases). The sequenced sample consisted of CD8+ T cells from PBMCs. Here the CDR3 DNA reads TGCGCCAGCAGCTTGGAGGGCAGGGAGGGTCAGCCCCAGCATTTT. It encodes CASSLEGREGQPQHF. Full variable domain (rest looked up from reference TRBV5-1 and TRBJ1-5): KAGVTQTPRYLIKTRGQQVTLSCSPISGHRSVSWYQQTPGQGLQFLFEYFSETQRNKGNFPGRFSGRQFSNSRSEMNVSTLELGDSALYLCASSLEGREGQPQHFGDGTRLSIL.